These T cell receptor beta chains were read from a single sample in a study of CD4 T cells in relation to SARS-CoV-2 and coronaviruses. Using immunoSEQ multiplex PCR, the repertoire was profiled, and TCRdb retains in-frame clones only, with some absent. The data hold around 62,000 clones, with 94% observed a single time. Sequencing input: naive CD4+ T cells from PBMCs. All receptors come from a human donor in good health. The CDR3 runs from the conserved cysteine through the conserved F or W. The order of the fields is J gene, CDR3 length, clone size, D gene, V gene, CDR3 DNA, CDR3 protein. D genes are given only for firm matches. Rows give clone size only sometimes, using once, few, many, or a class for an expanded clone.

j_call: TRBJ2-7
cdr3_length: 16
clone_size: .
d_call: TRBD2
v_call: TRBV28
cdr3_nt: TGTGCCAGCAGGCTCCGGACTAGCGGGAGCTCGGGGGAGCAGTACTTC
cdr3_aa: CASRLRTSGSSGEQYF

j_call: TRBJ1-5
cdr3_length: 15
clone_size: few
d_call: TRBD1
v_call: TRBV2
cdr3_nt: TGTGCCAGCAGTTGGGACAGGGGAGGCAATCAGCCCCAGCATTTT
cdr3_aa: CASSWDRGGNQPQHF

j_call: TRBJ2-1
cdr3_length: 15
clone_size: .
d_call: TRBD2
v_call: TRBV3-1/TRBV3-2
cdr3_nt: TGTGCCAGCAGCCGTTGGCTAGCGGGAGGAGGGGAGCAGTTCTTC
cdr3_aa: CASSRWLAGGGEQFF

j_call: TRBJ1-1
cdr3_length: 15
clone_size: .
d_call: .
v_call: TRBV7-9
cdr3_nt: TGTGCCAGCAGTCGGGCGAACAGGGCTGTCACTGAAGCTTTCTTT
cdr3_aa: CASSRANRAVTEAFF

j_call: TRBJ2-3
cdr3_length: 14
clone_size: .
d_call: TRBD2
v_call: TRBV19
cdr3_nt: TGTGCCAGTAGTATCATCGGGGGGGTAGATACGCAGTATTTT
cdr3_aa: CASSIIGGVDTQYF

j_call: TRBJ2-3
cdr3_length: 17
clone_size: .
d_call: TRBD2
v_call: TRBV5-4
cdr3_nt: TGTGCCAGCAGCTTGGGGCCCCCGGCGGGAGGCACAGATACGCAGTATTTT
cdr3_aa: CASSLGPPAGGTDTQYF

j_call: TRBJ2-4
cdr3_length: 20
clone_size: .
d_call: TRBD2
v_call: TRBV7-3
cdr3_nt: TGTGCCAGCAGCTTAACTTCCCCGGAGACTAGCGGAATAGCCAAAAACATTCAGTACTTC
cdr3_aa: CASSLTSPETSGIAKNIQYF

j_call: TRBJ1-1
cdr3_length: 13
clone_size: .
d_call: .
v_call: TRBV5-1
cdr3_nt: TGCGCCAGCAGCTCAGGGGCTGCTACTGAAGCTTTCTTT
cdr3_aa: CASSSGAATEAFF

j_call: TRBJ2-3
cdr3_length: 14
clone_size: .
d_call: TRBD2
v_call: TRBV7-3
cdr3_nt: TGTGCCAGCAGCAGCGGGACTAGCCCAGATACGCAGTATTTT
cdr3_aa: CASSSGTSPDTQYF

j_call: TRBJ2-7
cdr3_length: 14
clone_size: .
d_call: TRBD1
v_call: TRBV7-2
cdr3_nt: TGTGCCAGCAGCCGCGTGGGACAGGGTTACGAGCAGTACTTC
cdr3_aa: CASSRVGQGYEQYF

j_call: TRBJ2-1
cdr3_length: 15
clone_size: .
d_call: TRBD1
v_call: TRBV10-1
cdr3_nt: TGCGCCAGCAGTGAACGACAGGGGTTGGCGAATGAGCAGTTCTTC
cdr3_aa: CASSERQGLANEQFF

j_call: TRBJ1-3
cdr3_length: 15
clone_size: once
d_call: .
v_call: TRBV20-1
cdr3_nt: TGCAGTGCTAGTATGGGGCAGAGCTCTGGAAACACCATATATTTT
cdr3_aa: CSASMGQSSGNTIYF

j_call: TRBJ2-5
cdr3_length: 12
clone_size: once
d_call: .
v_call: TRBV5-1
cdr3_nt: TGCGCCAGCAAACGGGCTCAAGAGACCCAGTACTTC
cdr3_aa: CASKRAQETQYF

j_call: TRBJ1-3
cdr3_length: 16
clone_size: .
d_call: .
v_call: TRBV18
cdr3_nt: TGTGCCAGCTCCGGACTTGGGGGCTTATCTGGAAACACCATATATTTT
cdr3_aa: CASSGLGGLSGNTIYF

j_call: TRBJ2-3
cdr3_length: 16
clone_size: .
d_call: .
v_call: TRBV3-1/TRBV3-2
cdr3_nt: TGTGCCAGCAGCCAAGATTTGACGCCTGGCACAGATACGCAGTATTTT
cdr3_aa: CASSQDLTPGTDTQYF

j_call: TRBJ2-1
cdr3_length: 16
clone_size: .
d_call: .
v_call: TRBV13
cdr3_nt: TGTGCCAGCAGCAAGGACGGCCTCGGGCTGAACAATGAGCAGTTCTTC
cdr3_aa: CASSKDGLGLNNEQFF

j_call: TRBJ2-1
cdr3_length: 12
clone_size: .
d_call: .
v_call: TRBV5-1
cdr3_nt: TGCGCCAGCAGCTCGACTAGTAATGAGCAGTTCTTC
cdr3_aa: CASSSTSNEQFF

j_call: TRBJ2-1
cdr3_length: 16
clone_size: .
d_call: .
v_call: TRBV7-7
cdr3_nt: TGTGCCAGCAGCTCAGGACTAACGAGGACGGTCAGTGAGCAGTTCTTC
cdr3_aa: CASSSGLTRTVSEQFF